Given below is one TCR beta chain in context. The CDR3 covers 13 residues. The trim removed 10 bases at V and 2 bases at J, leaving 5 bases unmatched. Germline V CDR1 and CDR2: ENHRY, SYGVKD. This sample is part of a study of shared clonotypes between healthy human individuals. Donors were healthy HIV-negative adults without recently reported acute infections or vaccinations. When replicate PCRs were run on unsorted PBMC, they used approximately 300 ng DNA, some 31,000 T cell genomes. This table comes from immunoSEQ multiplex PCR, and its TCRdb copy is limited to in-frame clones, with some not included. This table holds hundreds of thousands of clones, around three quarters found once.

This receptor was identified in a woman between 35 and 50 years old in good health. Some clones in this sample may be carry-over from other donors' samples. The sample taken for sequencing was PBMCs. The chain couples TRBV10-3 to TRBJ2-7, with TRBD2 matching 10 bases. In nucleotides, the CDR3 is TGTGCCACCAGCGGACTAGCGGCCTACGAGCAGTACTTC. It translates to CATSGLAAYEQYF.